These 22 T cell receptor beta chains were all obtained from the same sample, sequenced in a study of T-cell reconstitution after alpha-beta-depleted transplantation in children. TCRbeta library construction was performed incorporating unique molecular identifiers. TCRdb called the PCR reads again in MiXCR, with one record for every CDR3 protein. The table has about 72,000 distinct CDR3 sequences, 6% to 8% seen once. Sequencing was performed on PBMCs from the stem cell graft donor, taken from the stem cell graft. The receptors derive from a human donor who donated a stem cell graft to a child with acute lymphoblastic leukemia.

At least ten counts were recorded for this clonotype. V usage is TRBV20-1 and J usage is TRBJ2-3, with 10 bases fitting TRBD1. V was clipped by 5 bases and J by 6 bases; unmatched bases: 14. The V gene's germline CDR1 is DFQATT and CDR2 SNEGSKA (reference sequence). This CDR3 region has 16 residues. The CDR3 nucleotides read TGCAGTGCTTTGAACCGGGACAGGGGCCTAGCGGATACGCAGTATTTT. This gives the protein CSALNRDRGLADTQYF.

J is TRBJ2-7 and V is TRBV5-6; a possible D gene is TRBD1 (6 bases). The CDR3 runs to 14 residues. The germline V gene encodes CDR1 SGHDT and CDR2 YYEEEE. Trimming left V 2 bases short and J 3 bases short, with 12 bases between. Written as DNA, the CDR3 is TGTGCCAGCAGCTTCTGGGGACAATTCTACGAGCAGTACTTC. The encoded protein is CASSFWGQFYEQYF.

This clonotype was counted many times. The chain employs TRBV6-2 or TRBV6-3 and TRBJ2-1, with 16 nucleotides matching TRBD2. The CDR3 sequence is 16 residues long. V lost 6 bases and J lost 8; bases outside the gene matches: 7. Germline loops: CDR1 MNHEY, CDR2 SVGEGT. The CDR3 region has the DNA TGTGCCAGCAGCCCGTACGGGACTAGCGGGGGGGATGAGCAGTTCTTC. The encoded protein is CASSPYGTSGGDEQFF.

The chain couples TRBV29-1 to TRBJ2-7, with a possible D match to TRBD1 (6 bases). The CDR3 is 11 amino acids. Germline loops: CDR1 SQVTM, CDR2 ANQGSEA. The CDR3 DNA sequence: TGCAGTATACAGGGCCGTGGCGAGCAGTACTTC. Translated: CSIQGRGEQYF.

A few counts support this clonotype. The chain couples TRBV24-1 to TRBJ2-1, with 12 bases matching TRBD2. Germline V gene data show CDR1 as KGHDR and CDR2 as SFDVKD. The J segment lost 10 bases and the V segment lost 5 bases, leaving 8 bases of the junction unmatched. CDR3 size: 15 residues. The CDR3, as DNA: TGTGCCACCAGTGTGCGGACTAGCGGGGCTGGGGAGCAGTTCTTC. It yields the protein CATSVRTSGAGEQFF.

This clonotype occurred a few times. V usage is TRBV6-5 and J usage is TRBJ1-2; D not resolved. Trimming stripped 4 bases from V and 0 bases from J, with 12 bases between. The CDR3 runs 15 residues. Germline CDR1 and CDR2: MNHEY and SVGAGI. The CDR3, as DNA: TGTGCCAGCAGTTTGTCCCCGGATCCTAACTATGGCTACACCTTC. This encodes CASSLSPDPNYGYTF.

This clonotype appeared many times. The chain couples TRBV10-3 to TRBJ1-1; TRBD1 matches 9 bases. CDR3 length equals 15 residues. Germline trimming cut 2 bases from V and 1 base from J; bases unmatched to any gene: 2. CDR1 is ENHRY and CDR2 is SYGVKD in the germline V gene. The CDR3, as DNA: TGTGCCATCAGTGAGGGGACAGGGCCGAACACTGAAGCTTTCTTT. Translation: CAISEGTGPNTEAFF.

This clonotype was observed a few times. The genes are TRBV12-5 and TRBJ1-1; D is unclear. The V gene's germline CDR1 is LGHNT and CDR2 FRNRAP. CDR3 size: 13 residues. The V end was cut by 3 bases, the J end by 1 base, with 6 bases between. CDR3 DNA sequence: TGTGCTAGTGGTTTAGCAGAGAACACTGAAGCTTTCTTT. Residues: CASGLAENTEAFF. Supplemented by reference TRBV12-5 and TRBJ1-1, the full variable domain reads DARVTQTPRHKVTEMGQEVTMRCQPILGHNTVFWYRQTMMQGLELLAYFRNRAPLDDSGMPKDRFSAEMPDATLATLKIQPSEPRDSAVYFCASGLAENTEAFFGQGTRLTVV.

This clonotype came up many times. The chain has TRBV5-1 and TRBJ1-1, with D maybe TRBD1 (6 bases). The germline gives CDR1 SGHRS, CDR2 YFSETQ. V lost 0 bases to trimming and J lost 5 bases, with 11 bases between them. The CDR3 has 14 residues. CDR3: CASSLGSGETEAFF. In DNA form, the CDR3 reads TGCGCCAGCAGCTTGGGATCAGGGGAGACTGAAGCTTTCTTT.

This clonotype was picked up many times. The V and J genes are TRBV6-4 and TRBJ2-1; TRBD2 is a possible D gene (5 bases). Trimming took 6 bases from V and 5 from J, leaving 17 bases between them. Germline lookup yields CDR1 MRHNA and CDR2 SNTAGT. The CDR3 runs to 15 residues. CDR3 bases: TGTGCCAGCAGCGTAGAGGCGGGCCCTCACAATGAGCAGTTCTTC. This encodes CASSVEAGPHNEQFF.

The chain is built from TRBV25-1 and TRBJ2-1; 10 nucleotides agree with TRBD2. Per the germline V gene, CDR1 is MGHDK and CDR2 is SYGVNS. This CDR3 spans 15 amino acids. The junction had 6 bases not matched to a gene; V was cut back by 1 base and J by 9 bases. As DNA, the CDR3 is TGTGCCAGCAGTGAATTGGATCTAGCGGGAGTTGAGCAGTTCTTC. It translates to CASSELDLAGVEQFF.

This clonotype has ten or more counts. The rearrangement joins TRBV11-2 to TRBJ1-1, with D possibly matching TRBD1 (5 bases). This CDR3 contains 15 residues. Germline V CDR1 and CDR2: SGHAT, FQNNGV. V was shortened by 6 bases and J by 6 bases, with 20 bases between the two germline ends. The DNA for the CDR3 is TGTGCCAGCAGTCATTTCGGGACCTCCGACGCTGAAGCTTTCTTT. Protein product: CASSHFGTSDAEAFF.

Many counts were recorded for this clonotype. The chain links TRBV4-3 to TRBJ2-3, with D perhaps TRBD1 (5 bases). This CDR3 is 14 amino acids long. From germline, CDR1 is LGHNA and CDR2 YSLEER. V was pared by 1 base and J by 6 bases, with 11 bases between. CDR3 bases: TGCGCCAGCAGCCAAGCGCTCAGGGATGATACGCAGTATTTT. Its translation is CASSQALRDDTQYF.

This clonotype was detected ten times or more. The chain is built from TRBV29-1 and TRBJ2-3; the D is unclear. V lost 8 bases to trimming and J lost 2 bases, with 14 bases between them. CDR3 length: 13 amino acids. Germline CDR1 reads SQVTM; CDR2 reads ANQGSEA. Here the CDR3 reads CSHADYTTDTQYF. For the CDR3, the DNA is TGCAGCCACGCTGATTATACCACAGATACGCAGTATTTT.

This clonotype was picked up many times. The J gene is TRBJ1-4, the V gene TRBV9, with D possibly matching TRBD1 (5 bases). V was shortened by 2 bases and J by 4 bases, with 9 bases between the two germline ends. CDR1 is SGDLS, CDR2 YYNGEE, per germline. The CDR3 contains 14 residues. The CDR3 DNA is TGTGCCAGCAGCGTCGGGGCCGGTAATGAAAAACTGTTTTTT. Residues: CASSVGAGNEKLFF.

The chain couples TRBV10-2 to TRBJ2-2, with TRBD2 identical over 7 bases. The germline CDR1 and CDR2 sequences are WSHSY and SAAADI. The CDR3 has 15 residues. V shed 3 bases and J 5 bases; nucleotides not matched to a gene: 6. CDR3 region: CASSEAGLTTGELFF. DNA for the CDR3: TGCGCCAGCAGTGAAGCGGGACTCACAACCGGGGAGCTGTTTTTT.

This clonotype was detected ten times or more. The gene calls are TRBV24-1 and TRBJ2-5; 7 bases match TRBD2. This CDR3 is built from 13 residues. CDR1 and CDR2 from the germline V gene are KGHDR and SFDVKD. Trimming at V came to 5 bases and at J to 6 bases, leaving 5 bases not matched to a gene. CDR3 nucleotides: TGTGCCACCAGTGCGGGACTATGGAAGACCCAGTACTTC. Translated: CATSAGLWKTQYF.

About this clonotype: An end of the junction does not agree with germline; a read error may underlie this. This chain connects TRBV4-2 to TRBJ2-1; TRBD2 is a possible D gene (6 bases). CDR1 LGHNA and CDR2 YNFKEQ come from the germline V gene. CDR3 length equals 15 residues. CDR3 DNA sequence: TGTGCCAGTAGCCAAGAATCCCGGGGGAGCAATGAGCAGTTCTTC. It translates to CASSQESRGSNEQFF.

This clonotype occurred a few times. The rearrangement links TRBV18 to TRBJ1-1; no clear D. V was pared by 0 bases and J by 5 bases, with 4 bases between. From germline, CDR1 is KGHSH and CDR2 LQKENI. This CDR3 spans 12 amino acids. The CDR3 DNA sequence: TGTGCCAGCTCACCACCCCTAACTGAAGCTTTCTTT. Residues: CASSPPLTEAFF.

This chain uses TRBV7-9 with TRBJ1-1, with 9 bases that match TRBD1. The germline gives CDR1 SEHNR, CDR2 FQNEAQ (reference sequence). With 3 bases clipped from V and 7 bases from J, the junction kept 9 bases outside the gene matches. This CDR3 is built from 15 residues. The chain's CDR3 is CASSFPGQGFGEAFF. CDR3 in DNA: TGTGCCAGCAGCTTCCCGGGACAGGGATTTGGTGAAGCTTTCTTT.

Many counts were recorded for this clonotype. The chain has TRBV29-1 and TRBJ1-2; D remains ambiguous. The CDR3 extends over 13 amino acids. In germline, CDR1 is SQVTM, CDR2 ANQGSEA. The V gene lost 3 bases and the J gene lost 0 bases, with 8 bases spanning the gap. This CDR3 is CSVESTANYGYTF. CDR3 bases: TGCAGCGTTGAGTCGACGGCTAACTATGGCTACACCTTC.

In this sample, this clonotype turned up a few times. One end of the junction varies from germline; a read error may be responsible. The rearrangement uses TRBV19 and TRBJ1-5; unclear D gene. Germline CDR1 and CDR2: LNHDA and SQIVND (reference sequence). This CDR3 contains 14 residues. This chain's CDR3 is CASMIGGGSQPHHF. CDR3 nucleotides: TGTGCCAGTATGATTGGAGGTGGGAGTCAGCCCCATCATTTT.